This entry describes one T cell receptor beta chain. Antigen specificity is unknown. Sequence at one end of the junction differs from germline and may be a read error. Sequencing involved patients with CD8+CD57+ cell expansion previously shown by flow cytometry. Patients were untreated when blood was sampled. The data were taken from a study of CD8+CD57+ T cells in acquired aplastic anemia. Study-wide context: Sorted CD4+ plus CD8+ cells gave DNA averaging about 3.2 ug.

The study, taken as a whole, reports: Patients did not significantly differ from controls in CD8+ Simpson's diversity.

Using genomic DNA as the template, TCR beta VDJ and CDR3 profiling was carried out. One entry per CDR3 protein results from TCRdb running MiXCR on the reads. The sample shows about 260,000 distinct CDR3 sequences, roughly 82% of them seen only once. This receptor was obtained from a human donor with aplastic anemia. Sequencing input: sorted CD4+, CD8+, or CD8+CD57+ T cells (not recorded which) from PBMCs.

The CDR3 here is CASSDAYRYYRYTF. The CDR3 DNA reads as TGTGCCAGCAGTGACGCTTATAGGTATTATCGCTACACTTTC. The chain recombines TRBV2 with TRBJ1-2; no clear D gene. There are 14 residues in the CDR3. Germline V gene lookup returns CDR1 SNHLY and CDR2 FYNNEI.